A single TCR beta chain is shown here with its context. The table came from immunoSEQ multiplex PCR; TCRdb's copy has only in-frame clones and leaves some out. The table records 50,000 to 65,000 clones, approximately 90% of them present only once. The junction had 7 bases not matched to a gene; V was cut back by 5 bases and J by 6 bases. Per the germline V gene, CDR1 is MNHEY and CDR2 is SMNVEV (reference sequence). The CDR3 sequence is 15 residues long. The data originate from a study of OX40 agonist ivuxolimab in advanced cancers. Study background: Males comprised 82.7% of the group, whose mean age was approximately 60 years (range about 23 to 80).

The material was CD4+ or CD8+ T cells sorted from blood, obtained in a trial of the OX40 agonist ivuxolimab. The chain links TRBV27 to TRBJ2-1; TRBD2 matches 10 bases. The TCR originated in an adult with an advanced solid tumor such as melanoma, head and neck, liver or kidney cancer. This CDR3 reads CASSPGTSAFNEQFF. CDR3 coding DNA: TGTGCCAGCAGTCCCGGGACTAGCGCTTTCAATGAGCAGTTCTTC.